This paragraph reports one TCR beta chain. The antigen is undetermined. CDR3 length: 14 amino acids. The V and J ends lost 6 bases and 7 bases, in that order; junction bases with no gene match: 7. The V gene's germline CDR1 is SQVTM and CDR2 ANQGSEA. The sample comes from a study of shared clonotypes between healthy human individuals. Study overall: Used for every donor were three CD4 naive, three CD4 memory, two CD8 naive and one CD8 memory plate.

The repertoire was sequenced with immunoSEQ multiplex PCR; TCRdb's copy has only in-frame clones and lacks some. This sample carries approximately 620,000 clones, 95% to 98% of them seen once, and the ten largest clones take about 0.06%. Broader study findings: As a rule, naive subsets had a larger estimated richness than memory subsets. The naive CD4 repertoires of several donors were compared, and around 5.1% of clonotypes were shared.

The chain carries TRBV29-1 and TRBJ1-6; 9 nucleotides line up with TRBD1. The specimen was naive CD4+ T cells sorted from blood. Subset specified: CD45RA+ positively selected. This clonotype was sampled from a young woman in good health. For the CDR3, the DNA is TGCAGCGTGGGGACAGGGAGGCCCAATTCACCCCTCCACTTT. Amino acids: CSVGTGRPNSPLHF.